A single sample gave rise to the 28 T cell receptor beta chains below, sequenced in a study of lymphopenia after photon versus proton radiotherapy. Measured with immunoSEQ multiplex PCR; TCRdb has only the in-frame clones, and not every one. Altogether about 30,000 clones are present, around 90% being singletons, with the ten largest covering approximately 6.8%. Sample: peripheral blood, taken from a patient treated with photon-based radiotherapy. Receptors originate from a woman in her forties or fifties with pancreatic cancer.

The count of this clone is one. This rearrangement joins TRBV30 to TRBJ2-7; 11 bases are shared with TRBD2. Germline values: CDR1 GTSNPN, CDR2 SVGIG (reference sequence). The junction had 5 bases not matched to a gene; V was cut back by 3 bases and J by 4 bases. This CDR3 is built from 14 residues. CDR3: CAWRLAGVPYEQYF. The DNA for the CDR3 is TGTGCCTGGAGACTAGCGGGAGTGCCTTACGAGCAGTACTTC.

V and J are TRBV29-1 and TRBJ2-7; 7 positions agree with TRBD2. The CDR3 contains 15 residues. With V trimmed by 0 bases and J by 3 bases, 8 bases remained unmatched. Looked up from germline, CDR1 is SQVTM and CDR2 is ANQGSEA. CDR3 DNA sequence: TGCAGCGTTGAAGATTCCGCGGGAGACTACTACGAGCAGTACTTC. This codes for CSVEDSAGDYYEQYF.

The chain couples TRBV4-3 to TRBJ2-3; 8 bases match TRBD2. Looked up from germline, CDR1 is LGHNA and CDR2 is YSLEER. V gave up 0 bases and J gave up 0 bases; unmatched junction bases: 8. The CDR3 totals 18 residues. The CDR3 sequence: CASSQDPPGGASTDTQYF. The CDR3 bases are TGCGCCAGCAGCCAAGATCCACCGGGAGGGGCAAGCACAGATACGCAGTATTTT.

The table lists this clone with a count of one. This chain joins TRBV7-3 and TRBJ2-5, with D possibly being TRBD1 or TRBD2 (5 bases each). The CDR3 has 14 amino acids. Trimming pared 5 bases from V and 5 bases from J, leaving 15 bases between. In germline, CDR1 is SGHTA, CDR2 FQGTGA. The CDR3 nucleotides read TGTGCCAGCAGCCTAGGGGTTTTAGCGGAGACCCAGTACTTC. It yields the protein CASSLGVLAETQYF.

This chain connects TRBV27 to TRBJ2-1; 7 nucleotides agree with TRBD2. Looked up from germline, CDR1 is MNHEY and CDR2 is SMNVEV (reference sequence). V dropped 2 bases and J dropped 0; count of bases not matched to a gene: 10. CDR3 length: 18 amino acids. The CDR3 bases are TGTGCCAGCAGTTTAGGTCAGACCGGGAGGACCTCCTACAATGAGCAGTTCTTC. Its translation is CASSLGQTGRTSYNEQFF.

The V and J genes are TRBV28 and TRBJ2-7; TRBD2 matches at 13 bases. Trimming took 5 bases from V and 4 from J; bases not matched to a gene: 5. CDR3 size: 15 residues. CDR1 and CDR2 from the germline V gene are MDHEN and SYDVKM. The CDR3 DNA sequence: TGTGCCAGCAGTCGGACTAGCGGGGGACTTTACGAGCAGTACTTC. Its protein is CASSRTSGGLYEQYF.

This chain joins TRBV21-1 and TRBJ2-5; the D call in the table, TRBD1, was not verified against the DNA. TRBV21-1 is labeled a pseudogene. The CDR3 length is 14 residues. CDR3 DNA sequence: TGTGCCAGCAGCAGCAGAAACATTCAAGAGACCCAGTACTTC. Its translation is CASSSRNIQETQYF.

The V and J genes are TRBV5-1 and TRBJ2-1, with D uncertain. The germline gives CDR1 SGHRS, CDR2 YFSETQ. V was pared by 1 base and J by 0 bases, with 8 bases between. This CDR3 comprises 15 residues. The CDR3 here is CASSLPQSSYNEQFF. In DNA, the CDR3 is TGCGCCAGCAGCTTGCCCCAGAGCTCCTACAATGAGCAGTTCTTC. The full variable domain, in which reference TRBV5-1 and TRBJ2-1 provide the parts outside the CDR3, is KAGVTQTPRYLIKTRGQQVTLSCSPISGHRSVSWYQQTPGQGLQFLFEYFSETQRNKGNFPGRFSGRQFSNSRSEMNVSTLELGDSALYLCASSLPQSSYNEQFFGPGTRLTVL.

The chain links TRBV6-6 to TRBJ2-7; 9 bases are a match to TRBD1. Germline V gene sequence: CDR1 MNHNY, CDR2 SVGAGI (reference sequence). CDR3 size: 14 residues. The V gene end was trimmed by 2 bases and the J gene end by 2 bases; junction bases not matched to a gene: 1. The CDR3 is CASSYGTGTYEQYF. Here the CDR3 DNA reads TGTGCCAGCAGTTACGGGACAGGGACCTACGAGCAGTACTTC.

Written as DNA, the CDR3 is TGTGCCAGCAGCTTAAAGGGGATTGGAACAGATACGCAGTATTTT. Its protein product is CASSLKGIGTDTQYF. This chain connects TRBV7-3 to TRBJ2-3, with D tentatively TRBD1 (5 bases). There are 15 residues in the CDR3. V shed 1 base and J shed 3 bases, with 11 bases lying between them. Germline CDR1 reads SGHTA; CDR2 reads FQGTGA.

V usage is TRBV7-8 and J usage is TRBJ2-2; TRBD2 aligns across 12 bases. The V gene's germline CDR1 is SGHVS and CDR2 FQNEAQ. The CDR3 covers 17 residues. Losses at the gene ends were 3 bases for V and 6 bases for J; bases not matched to a gene: 8. The CDR3 loop is CASSFRSSGRAPGELFF. In DNA form, the CDR3 reads TGTGCCAGCAGCTTCCGGTCTAGCGGGAGGGCCCCCGGGGAGCTGTTTTTT.

This chain joins TRBV19 and TRBJ1-1; weak D call: TRBD1 (6 bases). Germline lookup yields CDR1 LNHDA and CDR2 SQIVND (reference sequence). The CDR3 loop spans 13 amino acids. V lost 3 bases, J lost 5 bases, and 10 bases lay in between. CDR3 region: CASSIGGLTEAFF. The CDR3 DNA sequence: TGTGCCAGTAGTATTGGGGGGCTGACTGAAGCTTTCTTT. Based on the CDR3 plus reference TRBV19 and TRBJ1-1, the full variable domain is DGGITQSPKYLFRKEGQNVTLSCEQNLNHDAMYWYRQDPGQGLRLIYYSQIVNDFQKGDIAEGYSVSREKKESFPLTVTSAQKNPTAFYLCASSIGGLTEAFFGQGTRLTVV.

The chain combines TRBV6-5 with TRBJ2-7, with D possibly being TRBD2 (6 bases). This CDR3 has 14 amino acids. V was clipped by 2 bases and J by 0 bases, with 8 bases between them. CDR1 is MNHEY and CDR2 is SVGAGI in the germline V gene. The CDR3 sequence is CASSYTGSSYEQYF. The CDR3 nucleotides are TGTGCCAGCAGTTACACCGGGAGCTCCTACGAGCAGTACTTC.

V is TRBV15 and J is TRBJ2-1, with D uncertain. Per the germline V gene, CDR1 is LNHNV and CDR2 is YYDKDF (reference sequence). V was trimmed by 5 bases and J by 4 bases, leaving 12 bases between them. The CDR3 spans 14 residues. The CDR3 reads CATSPRTSYNEQFF. CDR3 bases: TGTGCCACCAGCCCCCGGACGAGTTACAATGAGCAGTTCTTC.

The V and J genes are TRBV5-1 and TRBJ2-7; D is unresolved. V dropped 0 bases and J dropped 0 bases, with 10 bases sitting between them. This CDR3 comprises 15 residues. Per germline, CDR1 SGHRS and CDR2 YFSETQ. The chain's CDR3 is CASSLESGPSYEQYF. The CDR3, as DNA: TGCGCCAGCAGCTTGGAATCGGGTCCCTCCTACGAGCAGTACTTC.

This chain uses TRBV6-5 with TRBJ2-7; perhaps TRBD1 as D (6 bases). The CDR3 loop spans 14 amino acids. Trimming pared 8 bases from V and 2 bases from J, leaving 16 bases between. Germline CDR1 reads MNHEY; CDR2 reads SVGAGI. CDR3 coding DNA: TGTGCCAGCGCTACAGGGAGAACCACCTACGAGCAGTACTTC. Its protein is CASATGRTTYEQYF.

V is TRBV14 and J is TRBJ2-7; D is ambiguous. V was clipped by 3 bases and J by 4 bases, with 4 bases between them. The CDR3 is made up of 11 amino acids. Germline CDR1 SGHDN, CDR2 FVKESK. CDR3 protein: CASSHGYEQYF. In nucleotides, the CDR3 is TGTGCCAGCAGCCATGGATACGAGCAGTACTTC.

In its sample, this clone was seen once. The chain recombines TRBV5-1 with TRBJ2-2, with D possibly being TRBD2 (5 bases). This CDR3 region has 17 residues. V shed 1 base and J shed 1 base, with 14 bases lying between them. The germline V gene encodes CDR1 SGHRS and CDR2 YFSETQ. CDR3 residues: CASSLTPSGRNTGELFF. CDR3 nucleotides: TGCGCCAGCAGCTTGACCCCAAGCGGACGGAACACCGGGGAGCTGTTTTTT.

J is TRBJ2-1 and V is TRBV30; perhaps TRBD1 as D (5 bases). Germline CDR1 and CDR2: GTSNPN and SVGIG (reference sequence). The CDR3 covers 11 residues. Trimming removed 1 base from V and 15 bases from J, with 13 bases in between. The CDR3 sequence is CAWSGLTVRFF. As DNA, the CDR3 is TGTGCCTGGAGTGGCTTGACAGTCCGGTTCTTC.

The CDR3 region is CASTFGGRSHEQYF. CDR3 nucleotide sequence: TGTGCCAGCACCTTTGGAGGGAGAAGCCACGAGCAGTACTTC. V and J are TRBV28 and TRBJ2-7; D is perhaps TRBD2 (6 bases). Deletions cut 7 bases from V and 5 bases from J, with 18 bases between. The length of the CDR3 is 14 residues. Germline CDR1 MDHEN, CDR2 SYDVKM.

V gene TRBV15 combines with J gene TRBJ2-2; D is unresolved. The V end lost 0 bases, the J end lost 1 base, and 6 bases lay between the germline ends. The CDR3 has 15 amino acids. The germline V gene has CDR1 LNHNV and CDR2 YYDKDF (reference sequence). CDR3 region: CATSRDNRNTGELFF. CDR3 nucleotides: TGTGCCACCAGCAGAGATAACAGGAACACCGGGGAGCTGTTTTTT.

The chain recombines TRBV28 with TRBJ2-5; TRBD1 agrees at 9 bases. Germline CDR1 reads MDHEN; CDR2 reads SYDVKM. The V segment lost 6 bases and the J segment 7 bases; nucleotides outside the gene matches: 12. This CDR3 has 15 amino acids. CDR3 bases: TGTGCCAGCAGCTCACCGGGACAGGGAACGTCGACCCAGTACTTC. Translating gives CASSSPGQGTSTQYF.

The CDR3 sequence: CASSPPGVAGSYEQYF. The CDR3 nucleotides are TGTGCCAGCTCACCACCCGGGGTAGCGGGGTCCTACGAGCAGTACTTC. V usage is TRBV18 and J usage is TRBJ2-7; the match to TRBD2 covers 8 bases. From germline, CDR1 is KGHSH and CDR2 LQKENI. The V gene end was trimmed by 0 bases and the J gene end by 1 base; junction bases not matched to a gene: 5. This CDR3 spans 16 amino acids.

The sample holds one count of this clone. This chain uses TRBV5-4 with TRBJ1-1; TRBD1 is a possible D gene (6 bases). V was clipped by 0 bases and J by 2 bases, with 8 bases between them. The V gene's germline CDR1 is SGHNT and CDR2 YYREEE (reference sequence). The CDR3 totals 14 residues. CDR3 protein: CASSLETGNTEAFF. The CDR3 coding sequence is TGTGCCAGCAGCTTGGAGACAGGAAACACTGAAGCTTTCTTT. Full variable domain (outside the CDR3, taken from reference TRBV5-4 and TRBJ1-1): ETGVTQSPTHLIKTRGQQVTLRCSSQSGHNTVSWYQQALGQGPQFIFQYYREEENGRGNFPPRFSGLQFPNYSSELNVNALELDDSALYLCASSLETGNTEAFFGQGTRLTVV.

The V call is TRBV30, the J call TRBJ2-7; 16 nucleotides line up with TRBD2. The CDR3 spans 15 residues. Germline CDR1 reads GTSNPN; CDR2 reads SVGIG (reference sequence). V dropped 0 bases and J dropped 5; count of bases not matched to a gene: 1. CDR3 loop: CAWSVGTSGRDEQYF. The CDR3 DNA follows: TGTGCCTGGAGTGTTGGGACTAGCGGGAGGGACGAGCAGTACTTC. Filled out from reference TRBV30 and TRBJ2-7, the complete variable domain reads SQTIHQWPATLVQPVGSPLSLECTVEGTSNPNLYWYRQAAGRGLQLLFYSVGIGQISSEVPQNLSASRPQDRQFILSSKKLLLSDSGFYLCAWSVGTSGRDEQYFGPGTRLTVT.

This chain joins TRBV29-1 and TRBJ2-2; D is perhaps TRBD1 (6 bases). There are 15 residues in the CDR3. Germline CDR1 and CDR2: SQVTM and ANQGSEA. Between the trimmed V and J ends, which lost 4 bases and 0 bases, there was a span of 12 bases. This CDR3 reads CSVVAGTSNTGELFF. The CDR3 bases are TGCAGCGTTGTAGCCGGGACATCGAACACCGGGGAGCTGTTTTTT.

This rearrangement joins TRBV27 to TRBJ2-7, with 9 bases that match TRBD2. V trimming: 7 bases; J trimming: 2 bases; junction bases outside the gene matches: 9. This CDR3 contains 15 residues. Looked up from germline, CDR1 is MNHEY and CDR2 is SMNVEV (reference sequence). CDR3 sequence reads: CASKRREGRTYEQYF. The CDR3 DNA reads as TGTGCCAGCAAACGGCGGGAGGGCCGGACCTACGAGCAGTACTTC.

J is TRBJ2-3 and V is TRBV7-7, with a tentative D call TRBD1 (5 bases). Trimming pared 1 base from V and 3 bases from J, leaving 5 bases between. This CDR3 region has 13 residues. The V gene's germline CDR1 is SSHAT and CDR2 FNYEAQ (reference sequence). The chain's CDR3 is CASSLDRTDTQYF. CDR3 nucleotides: TGTGCCAGCAGCTTAGACAGGACAGATACGCAGTATTTT.